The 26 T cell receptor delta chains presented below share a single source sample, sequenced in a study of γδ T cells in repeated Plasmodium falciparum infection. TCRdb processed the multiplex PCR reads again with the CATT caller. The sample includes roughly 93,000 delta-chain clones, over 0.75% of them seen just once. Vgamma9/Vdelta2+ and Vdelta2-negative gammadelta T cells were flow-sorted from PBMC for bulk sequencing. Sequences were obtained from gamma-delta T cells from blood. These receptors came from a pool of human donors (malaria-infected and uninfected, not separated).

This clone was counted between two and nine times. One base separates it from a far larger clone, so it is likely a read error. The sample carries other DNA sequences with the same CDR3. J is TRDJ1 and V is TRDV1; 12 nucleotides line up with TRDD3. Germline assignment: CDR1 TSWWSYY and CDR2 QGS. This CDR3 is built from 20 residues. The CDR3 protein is CALGEPQYTPSYWGIQKLIF. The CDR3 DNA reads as TGCGCTCTTGGGGAACCCCAGTATACGCCCTCCTACTGGGGGATACAAAAACTCATCTTT.

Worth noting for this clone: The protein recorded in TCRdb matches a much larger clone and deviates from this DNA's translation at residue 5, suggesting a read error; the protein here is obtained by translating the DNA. CDR3 region: CACDAGTVNTDKLIF. CDR3 nucleotides: TGTGCCTGTGACGCCGGAACTGTTAACACCGATAAACTCATCTTT. The chain employs TRDV2 and TRDJ1; D is unresolved. The J gene, missing from TCRdb, was assigned here through DNA to germline matching. Per germline, CDR1 GEAIGNYY and CDR2 EKD. There are 15 residues in the CDR3. The V and J ends lost 3 bases and 0 bases respectively, with 13 bases between them.

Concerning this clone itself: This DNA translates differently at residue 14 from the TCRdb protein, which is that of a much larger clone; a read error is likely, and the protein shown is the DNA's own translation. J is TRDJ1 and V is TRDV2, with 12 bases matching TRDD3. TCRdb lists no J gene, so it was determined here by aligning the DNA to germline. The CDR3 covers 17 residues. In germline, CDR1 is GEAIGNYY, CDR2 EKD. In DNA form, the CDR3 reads TGTGCCTGTGACCGGGGCTGGGGGATACGGTCCACCGATAGACTCATCTTT. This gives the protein CACDRGWGIRSTDRLIF.

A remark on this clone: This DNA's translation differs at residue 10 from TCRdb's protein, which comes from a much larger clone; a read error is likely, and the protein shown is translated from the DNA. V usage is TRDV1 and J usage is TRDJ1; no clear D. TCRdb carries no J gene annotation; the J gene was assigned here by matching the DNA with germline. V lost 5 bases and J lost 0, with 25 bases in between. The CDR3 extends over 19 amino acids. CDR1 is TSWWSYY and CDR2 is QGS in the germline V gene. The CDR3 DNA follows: TGTGCTCTTGGGTACTACTATCGGTCTTCGCTCTCGTACACCGATAAACTCATCTTT. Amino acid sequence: CALGYYYRSSLSYTDKLIF.

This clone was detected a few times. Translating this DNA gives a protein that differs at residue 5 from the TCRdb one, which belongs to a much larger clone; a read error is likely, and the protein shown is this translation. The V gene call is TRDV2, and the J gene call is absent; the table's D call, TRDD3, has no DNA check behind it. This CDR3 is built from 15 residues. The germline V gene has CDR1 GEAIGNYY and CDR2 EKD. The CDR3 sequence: CACDELGDTRRLLIF. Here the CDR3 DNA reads TGTGCCTGTGACGAACTGGGGGATACGCGTCGTCTTCTCATCTTT.

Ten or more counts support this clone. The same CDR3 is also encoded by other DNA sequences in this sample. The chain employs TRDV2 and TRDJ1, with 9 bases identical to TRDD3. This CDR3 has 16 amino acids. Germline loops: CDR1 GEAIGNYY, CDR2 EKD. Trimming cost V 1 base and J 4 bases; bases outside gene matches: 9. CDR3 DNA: TGTGCCTGTGACACACACAACTGGGGGAGAGACGATAAACTCATCTTT. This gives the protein CACDTHNWGRDDKLIF.

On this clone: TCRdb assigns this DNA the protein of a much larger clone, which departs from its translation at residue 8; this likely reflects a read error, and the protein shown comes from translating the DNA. CDR3 nucleotides: TGTGCCTGTGACACCGTAGGGAGATACGCGGATCCCGATAAACTCATCTTT. This encodes CACDTVGRYADPDKLIF. The chain links TRDV2 to TRDJ1, with D tentatively TRDD3 (6 bases). TCRdb is silent on the J gene; assignment here came from matching the DNA to germline. Germline V gives CDR1 GEAIGNYY, CDR2 EKD. Trimming removed 0 bases at V and 3 bases at J, with 19 bases between. The CDR3 contains 17 residues.

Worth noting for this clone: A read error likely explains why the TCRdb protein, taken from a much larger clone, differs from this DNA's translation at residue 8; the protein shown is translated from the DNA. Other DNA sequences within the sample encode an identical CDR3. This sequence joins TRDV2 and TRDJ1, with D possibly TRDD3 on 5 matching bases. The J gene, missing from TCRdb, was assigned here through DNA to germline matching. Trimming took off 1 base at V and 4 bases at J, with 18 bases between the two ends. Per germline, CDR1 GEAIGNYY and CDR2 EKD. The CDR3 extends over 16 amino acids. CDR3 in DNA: TGTGCCTGTGACACTGTATCCCATACTGGAGACGATAAACTCATCTTT. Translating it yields CACDTVSHTGDDKLIF.

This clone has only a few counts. CDR3 coding DNA: TGTGCCTGTGAACCTGCGGTCGAGTGGGGGAGAGATAAACTCATCTTT. It codes for CACEPAVEWGRDKLIF. V usage is TRDV2 and J usage is TRDJ1; 7 bases are a match to TRDD3. CDR1 is GEAIGNYY, CDR2 EKD, per germline. This CDR3 has 16 amino acids. The J segment lost 5 bases and the V segment lost 4 bases, leaving 15 bases of the junction unmatched.

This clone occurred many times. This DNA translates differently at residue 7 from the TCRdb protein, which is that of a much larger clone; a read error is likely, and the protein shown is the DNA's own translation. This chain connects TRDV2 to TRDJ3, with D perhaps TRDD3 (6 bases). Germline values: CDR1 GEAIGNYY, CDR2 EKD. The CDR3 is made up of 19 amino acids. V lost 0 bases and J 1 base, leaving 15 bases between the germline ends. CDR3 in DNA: TGTGCCTGTGACACCACGTCGAACTGGGCTTCCTGGGACACCCGACAGATGTTTTTC. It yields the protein CACDTTSNWASWDTRQMFF.

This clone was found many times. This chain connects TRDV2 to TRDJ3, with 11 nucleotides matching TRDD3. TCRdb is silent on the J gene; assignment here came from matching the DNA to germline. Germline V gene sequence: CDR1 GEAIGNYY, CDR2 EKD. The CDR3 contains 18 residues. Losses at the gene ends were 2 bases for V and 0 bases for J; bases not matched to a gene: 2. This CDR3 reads CACDNWGIDSWDTRQMFF. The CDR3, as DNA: TGTGCCTGTGACAACTGGGGGATAGACTCCTGGGACACCCGACAGATGTTTTTC.

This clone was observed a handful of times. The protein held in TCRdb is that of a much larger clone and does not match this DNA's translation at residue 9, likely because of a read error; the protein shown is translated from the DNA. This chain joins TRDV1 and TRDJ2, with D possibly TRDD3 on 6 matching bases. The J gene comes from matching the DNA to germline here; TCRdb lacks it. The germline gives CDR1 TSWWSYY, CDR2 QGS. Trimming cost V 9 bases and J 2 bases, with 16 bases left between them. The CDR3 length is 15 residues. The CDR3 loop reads CALTYEGILTAQLFF. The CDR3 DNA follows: TGTGCTCTGACCTACGAAGGGATATTGACAGCACAACTCTTCTTT.

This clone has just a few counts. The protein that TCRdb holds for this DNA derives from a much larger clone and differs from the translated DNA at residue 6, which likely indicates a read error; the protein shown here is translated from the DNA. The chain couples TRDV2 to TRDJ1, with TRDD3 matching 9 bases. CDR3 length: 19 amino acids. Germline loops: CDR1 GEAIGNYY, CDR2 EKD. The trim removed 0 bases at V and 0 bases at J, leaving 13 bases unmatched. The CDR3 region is CACDTSASGGDTNTDKLIF. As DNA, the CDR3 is TGTGCCTGTGACACCTCGGCCAGCGGGGGGGATACTAACACCGATAAACTCATCTTT.

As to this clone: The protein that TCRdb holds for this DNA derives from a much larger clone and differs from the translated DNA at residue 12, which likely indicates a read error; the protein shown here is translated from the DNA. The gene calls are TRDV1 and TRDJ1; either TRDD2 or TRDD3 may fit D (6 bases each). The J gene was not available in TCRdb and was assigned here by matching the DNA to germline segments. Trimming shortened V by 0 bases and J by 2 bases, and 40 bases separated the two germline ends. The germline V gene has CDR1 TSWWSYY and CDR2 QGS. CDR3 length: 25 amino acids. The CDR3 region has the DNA TGTGCTCTTGGGGAACTCGAACCTTCCCGTACGCACGTGCCAGGCGGGGGGACTAATACCGATAAACTCATCTTT. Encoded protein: CALGELEPSRTHVPGGGTNTDKLIF.

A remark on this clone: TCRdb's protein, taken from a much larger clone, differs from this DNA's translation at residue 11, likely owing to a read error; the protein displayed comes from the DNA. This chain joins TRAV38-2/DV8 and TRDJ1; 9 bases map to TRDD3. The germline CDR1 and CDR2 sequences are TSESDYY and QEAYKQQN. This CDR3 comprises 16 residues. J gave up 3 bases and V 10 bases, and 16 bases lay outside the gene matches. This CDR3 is CAPGFGGYPYADKLIF. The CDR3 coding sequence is TGTGCTCCCGGATTTGGGGGATATCCGTACGCCGATAAACTCATCTTT.

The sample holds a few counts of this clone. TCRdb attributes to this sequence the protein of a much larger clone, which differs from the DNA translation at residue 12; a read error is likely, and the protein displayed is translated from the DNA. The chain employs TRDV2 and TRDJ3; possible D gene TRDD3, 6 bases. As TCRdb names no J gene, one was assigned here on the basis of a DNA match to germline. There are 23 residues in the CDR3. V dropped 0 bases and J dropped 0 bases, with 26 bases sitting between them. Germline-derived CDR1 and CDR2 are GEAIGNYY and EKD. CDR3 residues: CACDTVSGYTGRFSSWDTRQMFF. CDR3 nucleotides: TGTGCCTGTGACACCGTCTCCGGGTATACTGGGAGGTTTAGCTCCTGGGACACCCGACAGATGTTTTTC.

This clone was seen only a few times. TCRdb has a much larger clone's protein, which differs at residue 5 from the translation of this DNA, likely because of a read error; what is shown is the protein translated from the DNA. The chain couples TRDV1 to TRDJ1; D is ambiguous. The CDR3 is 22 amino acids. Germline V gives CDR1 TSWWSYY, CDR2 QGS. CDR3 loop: CALGKLDLPRTLGSLYTDKLIF. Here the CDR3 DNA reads TGTGCTCTTGGGAAACTAGATCTCCCTCGTACCTTAGGATCCTTGTACACCGATAAACTCATCTTT.

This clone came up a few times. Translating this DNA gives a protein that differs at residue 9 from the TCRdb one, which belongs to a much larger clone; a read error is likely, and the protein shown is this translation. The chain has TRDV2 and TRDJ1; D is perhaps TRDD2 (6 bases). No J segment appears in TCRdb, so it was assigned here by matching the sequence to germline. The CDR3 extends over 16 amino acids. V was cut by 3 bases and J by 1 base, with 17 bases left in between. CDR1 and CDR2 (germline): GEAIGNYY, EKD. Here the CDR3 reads CACDPSFRPATDKLIF. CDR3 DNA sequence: TGTGCCTGTGACCCCTCCTTCCGGCCGGCCACCGATAAACTCATCTTT.

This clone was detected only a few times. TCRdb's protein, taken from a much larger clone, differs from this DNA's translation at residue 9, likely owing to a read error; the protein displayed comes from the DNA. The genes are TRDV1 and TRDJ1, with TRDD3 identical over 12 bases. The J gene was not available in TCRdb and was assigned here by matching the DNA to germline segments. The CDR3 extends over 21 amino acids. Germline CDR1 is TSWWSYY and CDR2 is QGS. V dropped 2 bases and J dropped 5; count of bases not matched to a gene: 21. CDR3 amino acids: CALGEFTAALGDTVVMDKLIF. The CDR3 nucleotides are TGTGCTCTTGGGGAATTCACGGCGGCACTGGGGGATACTGTCGTCATGGATAAACTCATCTTT.

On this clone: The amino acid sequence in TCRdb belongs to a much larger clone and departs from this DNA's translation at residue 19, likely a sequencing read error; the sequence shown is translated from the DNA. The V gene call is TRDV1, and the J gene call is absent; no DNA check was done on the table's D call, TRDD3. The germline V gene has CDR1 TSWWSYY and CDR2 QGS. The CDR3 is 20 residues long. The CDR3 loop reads CALGTVPRVLGIPGTDKLTF. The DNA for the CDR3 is TGTGCTCTTGGGACCGTTCCGAGGGTGTTAGGGATACCTGGTACCGATAAACTCACCTTT.

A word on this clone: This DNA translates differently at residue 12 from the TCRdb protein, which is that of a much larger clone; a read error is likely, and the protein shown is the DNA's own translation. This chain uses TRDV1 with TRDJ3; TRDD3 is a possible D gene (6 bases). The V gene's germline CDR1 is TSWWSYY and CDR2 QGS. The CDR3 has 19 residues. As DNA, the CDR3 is TGTGCTCTCGAACCTTCACTCGGGGGGACATCCTGTGACACCCGACAGATGTTTTTC. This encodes CALEPSLGGTSCDTRQMFF.

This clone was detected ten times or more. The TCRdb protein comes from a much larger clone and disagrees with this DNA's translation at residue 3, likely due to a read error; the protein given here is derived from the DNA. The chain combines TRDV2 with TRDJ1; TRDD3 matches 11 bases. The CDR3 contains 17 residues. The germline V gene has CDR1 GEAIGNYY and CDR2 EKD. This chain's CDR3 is CARDPVGLGDTSDKLIF. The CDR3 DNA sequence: TGTGCCCGTGACCCCGTCGGTCTGGGGGATACATCCGATAAACTCATCTTT.

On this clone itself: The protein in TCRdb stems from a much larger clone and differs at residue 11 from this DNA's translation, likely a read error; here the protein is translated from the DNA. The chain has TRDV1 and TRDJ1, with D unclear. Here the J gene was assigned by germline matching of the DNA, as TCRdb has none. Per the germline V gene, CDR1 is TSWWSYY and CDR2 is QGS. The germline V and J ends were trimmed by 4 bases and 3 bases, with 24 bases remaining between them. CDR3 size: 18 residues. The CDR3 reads CALGVRWAPDAQADKLIF. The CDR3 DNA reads TGTGCTCTTGGGGTCCGTTGGGCCCCGGATGCACAGGCCGATAAACTCATCTTT.

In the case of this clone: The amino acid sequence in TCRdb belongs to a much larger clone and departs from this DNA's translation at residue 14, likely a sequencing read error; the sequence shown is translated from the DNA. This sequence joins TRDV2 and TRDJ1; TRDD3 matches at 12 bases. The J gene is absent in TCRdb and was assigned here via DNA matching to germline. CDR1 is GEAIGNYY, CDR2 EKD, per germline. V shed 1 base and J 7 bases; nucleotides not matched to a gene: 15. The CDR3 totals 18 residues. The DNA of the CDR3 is TGTGCCTGTGACACGATGGGTCTGGGGGATACGCGGGCAGGTAAACTCATCTTT. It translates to CACDTMGLGDTRAGKLIF.

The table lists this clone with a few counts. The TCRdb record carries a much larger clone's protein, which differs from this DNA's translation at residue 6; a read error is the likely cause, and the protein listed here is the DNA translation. CDR3 DNA sequence: TGTGCCTGTGACACAGAGGGGATAAGTACCGATAAACTCATCTTT. It specifies CACDTEGISTDKLIF. This chain links TRDV2 with TRDJ1; 7 bases map to TRDD3. V lost 1 base, J lost 2 bases, and 6 bases stayed unmatched. Germline V gives CDR1 GEAIGNYY, CDR2 EKD. The length of the CDR3 is 15 residues.

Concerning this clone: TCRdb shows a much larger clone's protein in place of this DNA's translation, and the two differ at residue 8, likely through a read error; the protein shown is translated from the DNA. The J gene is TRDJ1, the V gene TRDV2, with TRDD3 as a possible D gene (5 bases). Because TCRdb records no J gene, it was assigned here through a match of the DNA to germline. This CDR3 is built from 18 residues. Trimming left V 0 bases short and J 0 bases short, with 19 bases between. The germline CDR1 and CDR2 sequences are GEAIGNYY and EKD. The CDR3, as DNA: TGTGCCTGTGACACCGTGGGGAGGACTTCGGGGAACACCGATAAACTCATCTTT. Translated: CACDTVGRTSGNTDKLIF.